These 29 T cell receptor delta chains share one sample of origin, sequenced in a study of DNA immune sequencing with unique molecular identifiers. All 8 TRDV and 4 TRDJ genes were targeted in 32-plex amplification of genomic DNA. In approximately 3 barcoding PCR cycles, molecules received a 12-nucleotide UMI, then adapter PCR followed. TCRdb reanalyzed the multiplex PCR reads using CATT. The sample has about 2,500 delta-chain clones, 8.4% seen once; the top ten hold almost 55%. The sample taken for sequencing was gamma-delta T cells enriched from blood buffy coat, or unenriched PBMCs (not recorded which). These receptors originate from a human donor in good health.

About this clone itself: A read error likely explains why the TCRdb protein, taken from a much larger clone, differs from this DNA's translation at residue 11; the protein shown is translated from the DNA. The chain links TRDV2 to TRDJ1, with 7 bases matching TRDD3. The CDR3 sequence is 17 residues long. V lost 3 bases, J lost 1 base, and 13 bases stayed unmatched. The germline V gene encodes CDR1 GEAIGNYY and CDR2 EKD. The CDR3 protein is CACDSLLGAPSTDKLIF. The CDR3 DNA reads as TGTGCCTGTGACTCCCTCCTGGGGGCTCCCAGCACCGATAAACTCATCTTT.

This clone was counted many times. The CDR3: CALGAVCVRRRPYWGTLPTDKLIF. As DNA, the CDR3 is TGTGCTCTTGGAGCCGTATGTGTTCGCCGACGACCTTACTGGGGGACCTTACCTACCGATAAACTCATCTTT. The rearrangement joins TRDV1 to TRDJ1, with TRDD3 matching over 9 bases. The J gene, not given by TCRdb, was assigned here from a germline match of the nucleotide sequence. Germline lookup yields CDR1 TSWWSYY and CDR2 QGS. J gave up 2 bases and V 6 bases, and 34 bases lay outside the gene matches. The CDR3 is 24 residues long.

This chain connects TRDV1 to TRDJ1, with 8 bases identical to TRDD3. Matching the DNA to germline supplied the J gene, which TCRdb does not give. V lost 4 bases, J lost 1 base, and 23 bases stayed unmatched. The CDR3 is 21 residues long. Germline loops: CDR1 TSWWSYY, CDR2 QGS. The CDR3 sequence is CALGGFFGPPPYWGFTDKLIF. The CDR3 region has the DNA TGTGCTCTTGGGGGATTCTTCGGTCCCCCTCCGTACTGGGGGTTCACCGATAAACTCATCTTT.

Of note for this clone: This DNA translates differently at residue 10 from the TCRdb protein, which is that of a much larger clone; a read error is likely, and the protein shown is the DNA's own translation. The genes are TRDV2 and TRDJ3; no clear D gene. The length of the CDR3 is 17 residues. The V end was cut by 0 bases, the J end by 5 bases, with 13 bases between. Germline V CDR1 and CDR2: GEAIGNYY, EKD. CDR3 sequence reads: CACDTLHATRDTRQMFF. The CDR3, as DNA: TGTGCCTGTGACACCCTGCATGCTACCCGGGACACCCGACAGATGTTTTTC.

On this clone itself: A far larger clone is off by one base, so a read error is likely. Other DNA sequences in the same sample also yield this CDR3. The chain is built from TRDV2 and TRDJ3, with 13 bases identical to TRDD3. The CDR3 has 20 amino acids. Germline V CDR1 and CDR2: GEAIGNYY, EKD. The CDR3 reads CACDKVLGDTRSWDTRQMFF. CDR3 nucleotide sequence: TGTGCCTGCGACAAAGTACTGGGGGATACGCGCTCCTGGGACACCCGACAGATGTTTTTC.

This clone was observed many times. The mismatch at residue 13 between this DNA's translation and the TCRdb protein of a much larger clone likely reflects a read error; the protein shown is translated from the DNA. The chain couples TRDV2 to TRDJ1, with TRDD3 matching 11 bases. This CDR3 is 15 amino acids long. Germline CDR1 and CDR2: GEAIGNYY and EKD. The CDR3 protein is CACAQLGDRDDKPIF. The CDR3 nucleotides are TGTGCCTGTGCCCAACTGGGGGATAGGGACGATAAACCCATCTTT.

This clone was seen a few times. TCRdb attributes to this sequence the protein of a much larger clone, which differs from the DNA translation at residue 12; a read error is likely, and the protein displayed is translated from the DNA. The CDR3 spells CACDTLGTTNGPWDTRQMFF. CDR3 sequence (DNA): TGTGCCTGTGACACCTTGGGGACCACGAACGGCCCCTGGGACACCCGACAGATGTTTTTC. This chain connects TRDV2 to TRDJ3, with a tentative D call TRDD3 (5 bases). With 0 bases removed from V and 2 bases from J, the gap between germline ends came to 19 bases. The CDR3 consists of 20 residues. Germline CDR1 GEAIGNYY, CDR2 EKD.

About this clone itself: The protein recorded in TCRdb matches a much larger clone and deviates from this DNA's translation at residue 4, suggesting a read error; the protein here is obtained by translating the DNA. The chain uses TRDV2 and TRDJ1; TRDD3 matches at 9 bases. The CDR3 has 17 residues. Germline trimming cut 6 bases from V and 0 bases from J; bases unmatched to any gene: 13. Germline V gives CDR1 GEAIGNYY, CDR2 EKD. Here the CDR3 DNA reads TGTGCCTGTAACAAACTGGGGGACCCCCCCTACACCGATAAACTCATCTTT. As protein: CACNKLGDPPYTDKLIF.

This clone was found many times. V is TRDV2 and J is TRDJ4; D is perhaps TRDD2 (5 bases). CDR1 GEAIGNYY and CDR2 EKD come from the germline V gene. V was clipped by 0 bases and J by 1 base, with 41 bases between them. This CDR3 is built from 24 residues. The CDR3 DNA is TGTGCCTGTGACACCGTGTCTTCCCCCAGACGTCGGGGTCTCGAGGGCGGTTATGACAGACCCCTGATCTTT. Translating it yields CACDTVSSPRRRGLEGGYDRPLIF.

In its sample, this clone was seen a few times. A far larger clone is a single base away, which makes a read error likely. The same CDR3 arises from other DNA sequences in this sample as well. Here the CDR3 DNA reads TGTGCCTGTGATACCCTCGTGTTGGGGGAGAACACCGATAAACTCATCTTT. This encodes CACDTLVLGENTDKLIF. V usage is TRDV2 and J usage is TRDJ1; 7 nucleotides match TRDD3. CDR3 length: 17 residues. After removal of 4 bases from V and 0 bases from J, the junction contained 13 bases not matched to a gene. The germline CDR1 and CDR2 sequences are GEAIGNYY and EKD.

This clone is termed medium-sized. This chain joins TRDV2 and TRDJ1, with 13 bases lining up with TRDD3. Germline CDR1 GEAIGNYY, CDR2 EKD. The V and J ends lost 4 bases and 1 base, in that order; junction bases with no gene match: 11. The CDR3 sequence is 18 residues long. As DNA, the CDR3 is TGTGCCTGTGATGTACTGGGGGATACGCGAGATTTCACCGATAAACTCATCTTT. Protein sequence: CACDVLGDTRDFTDKLIF.

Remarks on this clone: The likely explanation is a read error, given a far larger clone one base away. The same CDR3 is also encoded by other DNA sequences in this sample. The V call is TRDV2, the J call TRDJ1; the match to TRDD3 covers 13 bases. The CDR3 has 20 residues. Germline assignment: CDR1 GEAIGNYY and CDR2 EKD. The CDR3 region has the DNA TGTGCCTGTGACACCGTCGCTACTGGGGGATACGGAGGGTACACCGATAAACTCATCTTC. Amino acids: CACDTVATGGYGGYTDKLIF.

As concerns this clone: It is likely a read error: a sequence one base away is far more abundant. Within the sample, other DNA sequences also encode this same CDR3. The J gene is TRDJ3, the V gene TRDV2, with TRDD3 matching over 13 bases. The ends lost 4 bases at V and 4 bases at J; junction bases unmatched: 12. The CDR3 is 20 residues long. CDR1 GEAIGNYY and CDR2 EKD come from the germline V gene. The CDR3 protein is CACDMTGGYEVGWDTRQMFF. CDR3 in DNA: TGTGCCTGTGATATGACTGGGGGATACGAAGTGGGATGGGACACCCGACAGATGTTTTTC.

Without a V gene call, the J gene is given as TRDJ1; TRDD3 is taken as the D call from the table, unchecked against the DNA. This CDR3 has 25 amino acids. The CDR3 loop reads CACDTVVTGGYALYVGLAYTDKLIF. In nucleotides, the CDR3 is TGTGCCTGTGACACCGTAGTGACTGGGGGATACGCTTTATACGTCGGCTTAGCTTACACCGATAAACTCATCTTT.

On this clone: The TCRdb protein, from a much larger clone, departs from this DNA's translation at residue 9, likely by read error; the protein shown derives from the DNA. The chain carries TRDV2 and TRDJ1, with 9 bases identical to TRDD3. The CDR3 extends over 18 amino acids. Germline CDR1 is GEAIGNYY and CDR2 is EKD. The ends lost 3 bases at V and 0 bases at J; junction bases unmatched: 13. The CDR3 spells CACDPVLGDPPYTDKLIF. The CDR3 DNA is TGTGCCTGTGACCCTGTACTGGGGGACCCCCCGTACACCGATAAACTCATCTTT.

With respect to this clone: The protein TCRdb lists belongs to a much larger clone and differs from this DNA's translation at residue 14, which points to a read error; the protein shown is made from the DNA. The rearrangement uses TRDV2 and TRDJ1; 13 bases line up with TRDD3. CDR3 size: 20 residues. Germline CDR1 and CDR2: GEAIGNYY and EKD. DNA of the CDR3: TGTGCCTGTGACACCGTCGCTACTGGGGGATACGGAGGGCACACTGATAAACTCATCTTT. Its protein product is CACDTVATGGYGGHTDKLIF.

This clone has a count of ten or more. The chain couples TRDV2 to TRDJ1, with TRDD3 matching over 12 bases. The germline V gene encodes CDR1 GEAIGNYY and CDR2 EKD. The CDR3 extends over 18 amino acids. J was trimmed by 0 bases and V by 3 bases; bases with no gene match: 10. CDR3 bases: TGTGCCTGTGACGGTCTACTGGGGGATACAGGGTACACCGATAAACTCATCTTT. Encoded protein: CACDGLLGDTGYTDKLIF.

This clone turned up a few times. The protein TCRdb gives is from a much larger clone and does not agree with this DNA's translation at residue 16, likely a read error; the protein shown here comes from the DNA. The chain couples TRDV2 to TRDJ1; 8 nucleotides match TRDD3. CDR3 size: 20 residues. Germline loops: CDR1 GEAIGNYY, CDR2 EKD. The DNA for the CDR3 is TGTGCCTGTGACACCCTGAGGGTTTCTGGGGGACACGAGTACACCGAAAAACTCATCTTT. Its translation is CACDTLRVSGGHEYTEKLIF.

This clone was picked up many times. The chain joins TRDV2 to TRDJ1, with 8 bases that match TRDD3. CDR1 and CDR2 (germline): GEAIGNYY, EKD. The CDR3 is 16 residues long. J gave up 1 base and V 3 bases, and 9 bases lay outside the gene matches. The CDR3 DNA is TGTGCCTGTGACTCGGGCTGGGGGAGGACCACCGATAAACTCATCTTT. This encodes CACDSGWGRTTDKLIF.

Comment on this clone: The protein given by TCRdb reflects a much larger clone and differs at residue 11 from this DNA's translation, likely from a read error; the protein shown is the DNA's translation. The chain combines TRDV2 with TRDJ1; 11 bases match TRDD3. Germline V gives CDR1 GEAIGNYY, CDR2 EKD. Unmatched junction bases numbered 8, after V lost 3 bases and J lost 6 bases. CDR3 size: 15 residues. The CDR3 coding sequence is TGTGCCTGTGACCTACTGGGGGATAGGGGCTATAAACTCATCTTT. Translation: CACDLLGDRGYKLIF.

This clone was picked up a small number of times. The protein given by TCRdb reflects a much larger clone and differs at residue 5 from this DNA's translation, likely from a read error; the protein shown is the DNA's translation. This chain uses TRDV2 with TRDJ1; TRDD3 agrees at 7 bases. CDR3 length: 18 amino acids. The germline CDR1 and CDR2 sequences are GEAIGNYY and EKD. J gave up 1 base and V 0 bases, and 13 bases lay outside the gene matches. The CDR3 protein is CACDTLMGETAGTDKLIF. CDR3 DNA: TGTGCCTGTGACACCCTAATGGGGGAAACCGCGGGCACCGATAAACTCATCTTT.

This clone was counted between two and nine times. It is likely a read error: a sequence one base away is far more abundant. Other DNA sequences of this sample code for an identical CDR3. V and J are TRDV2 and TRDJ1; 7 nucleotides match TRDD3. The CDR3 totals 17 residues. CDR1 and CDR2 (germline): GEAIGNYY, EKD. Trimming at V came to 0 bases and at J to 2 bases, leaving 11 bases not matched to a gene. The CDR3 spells CACDTVGGYAGTDKLIF. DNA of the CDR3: TGTGCCTGTGACACCGTTGGAGGATACGCTGGGACCGATAAACTCATCTTT.

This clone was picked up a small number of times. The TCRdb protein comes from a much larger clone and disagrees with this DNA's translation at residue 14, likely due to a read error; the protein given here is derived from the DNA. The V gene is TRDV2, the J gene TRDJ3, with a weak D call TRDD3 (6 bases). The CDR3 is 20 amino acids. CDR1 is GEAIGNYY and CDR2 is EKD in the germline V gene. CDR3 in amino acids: CACDTLGTTNGSWGTRQMFF. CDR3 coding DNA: TGTGCCTGTGACACCTTGGGGACCACGAACGGCTCCTGGGGCACCCGACAGATGTTTTTC.

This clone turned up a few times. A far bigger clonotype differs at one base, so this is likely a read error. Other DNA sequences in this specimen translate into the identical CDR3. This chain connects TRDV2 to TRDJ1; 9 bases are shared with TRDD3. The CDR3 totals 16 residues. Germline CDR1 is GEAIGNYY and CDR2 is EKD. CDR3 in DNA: TGTGCCTGTGACACCCTTACTGGGGGAGACACCGATAAACTTATCTTT. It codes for CACDTLTGGDTDKLIF.

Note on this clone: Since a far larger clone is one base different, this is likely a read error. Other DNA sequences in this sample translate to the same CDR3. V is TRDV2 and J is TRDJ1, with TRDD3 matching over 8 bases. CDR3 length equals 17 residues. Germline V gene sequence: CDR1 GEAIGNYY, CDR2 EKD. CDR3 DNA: TGTGCCTGTGACCACGTACTGGGGGTTAAGTACACCGATAAACTAATCTTT. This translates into CACDHVLGVKYTDKLIF.

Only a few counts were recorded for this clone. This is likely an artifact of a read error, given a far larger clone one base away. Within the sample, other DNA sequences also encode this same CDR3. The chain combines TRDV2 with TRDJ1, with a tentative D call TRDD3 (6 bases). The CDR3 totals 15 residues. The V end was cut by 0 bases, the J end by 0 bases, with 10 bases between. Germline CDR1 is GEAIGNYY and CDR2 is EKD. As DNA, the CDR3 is TGTGCCTGTGACACCCTGGGGACCTACACCGATAAACTCATCTTT. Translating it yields CACDTLGTYTDKLIF.

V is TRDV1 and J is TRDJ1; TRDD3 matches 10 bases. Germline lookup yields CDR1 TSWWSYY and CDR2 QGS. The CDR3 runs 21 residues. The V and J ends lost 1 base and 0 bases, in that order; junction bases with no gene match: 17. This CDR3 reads CALGEPLSPYWGMTDTDKLIF. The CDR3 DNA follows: TGTGCTCTTGGGGAACCGCTTTCCCCGTACTGGGGGATGACAGACACCGATAAACTCATCTTT.

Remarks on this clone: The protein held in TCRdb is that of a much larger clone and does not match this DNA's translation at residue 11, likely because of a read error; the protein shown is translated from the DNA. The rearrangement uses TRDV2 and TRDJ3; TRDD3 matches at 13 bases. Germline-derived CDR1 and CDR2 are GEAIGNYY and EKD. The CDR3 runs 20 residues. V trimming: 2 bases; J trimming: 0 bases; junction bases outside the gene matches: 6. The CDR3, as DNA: TGTGCCTGTGACAAAGTACTGGGGGATACGTGCTCCTGGGACACCCGACAGATGTTTTTC. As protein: CACDKVLGDTCSWDTRQMFF.

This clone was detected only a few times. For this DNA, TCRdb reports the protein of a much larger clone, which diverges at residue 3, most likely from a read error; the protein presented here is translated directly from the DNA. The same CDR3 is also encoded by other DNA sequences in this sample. The CDR3 protein is CASDLLGTDTDKLIF. The CDR3, as DNA: TGTGCCTCTGACCTACTGGGGACAGACACCGATAAACTCATCTTT. The rearrangement joins TRDV2 to TRDJ1; 7 bases map to TRDD3. The CDR3 has 15 residues. Germline assignment: CDR1 GEAIGNYY and CDR2 EKD.